Below are 31 T cell receptor beta chains sequenced from a single sample in a study of OX40 agonist ivuxolimab in advanced cancers. Libraries were prepared by immunoSEQ multiplex PCR; TCRdb keeps only in-frame clonotypes and omits some of them. The profile covers roughly 35,000 clones, with 80% to 95% appearing a single time and roughly a third taken by the ten largest. The source material was CD4+ or CD8+ T cells sorted from blood, sampled in a trial of the OX40 agonist ivuxolimab. Receptors were obtained from an adult with an advanced solid tumor such as melanoma, head and neck, liver or kidney cancer.

This sequence joins TRBV28 and TRBJ2-1; D is possibly TRBD2 (6 bases). The CDR3 consists of 15 residues. Deletions cut 2 bases from V and 9 bases from J, with 17 bases between. Germline V gene data show CDR1 as MDHEN and CDR2 as SYDVKM. The CDR3 loop is CASSLNGRREVEQFF. The CDR3 region has the DNA TGTGCCAGCAGTTTAAACGGGAGAAGAGAGGTTGAGCAGTTCTTC.

The V call is TRBV7-9, the J call TRBJ1-2; D is possibly TRBD1 (5 bases). Germline CDR1 and CDR2: SEHNR and FQNEAQ (reference sequence). V shed 4 bases and J shed 4 bases, with 16 bases lying between them. The CDR3 contains 15 residues. The CDR3 coding sequence is TGTGCCAGCAGCTACCCCGGGACTCCTGTCTATGGCTACACCTTC. Protein: CASSYPGTPVYGYTF.

The chain recombines TRBV2 with TRBJ2-7; 9 nucleotides agree with TRBD2. V lost 4 bases and J lost 5; bases outside the gene matches: 15. The CDR3 is made up of 17 amino acids. Germline V gene sequence: CDR1 SNHLY, CDR2 FYNNEI. The CDR3 here is CASSGPLAGVRSHEQYF. In DNA form, the CDR3 reads TGTGCCAGCAGTGGGCCCTTAGCGGGAGTAAGGTCCCACGAGCAGTACTTC.

V is TRBV15 and J is TRBJ1-5, with 7 bases identical to TRBD1. Germline V gene lookup returns CDR1 LNHNV and CDR2 YYDKDF (reference sequence). This CDR3 comprises 17 residues. J lost 6 bases, V lost 0 bases, and 11 bases had no gene match. CDR3 in DNA: TGTGCCACCAGCAGAGATCGGAGGGACAGCTTATTTCAGCCCCAGCATTTT. This gives the protein CATSRDRRDSLFQPQHF.

The chain joins TRBV5-1 to TRBJ1-3; 10 positions agree with TRBD1. Germline V gives CDR1 SGHRS, CDR2 YFSETQ. The CDR3 is 14 amino acids. V was clipped by 6 bases and J by 2 bases; unmatched bases: 2. CDR3 sequence reads: CASTGTGAGNTIYF. CDR3 DNA sequence: TGCGCCAGCACCGGGACAGGGGCTGGAAACACCATATATTTT.

The chain has TRBV5-8 and TRBJ2-5; 8 nucleotides match TRBD2. The junction had 17 bases not matched to a gene; V was cut back by 5 bases and J by 5 bases. CDR1 and CDR2 (germline): SGHTS, YDEGEE. The CDR3 has 17 residues. CDR3 residues: CASSLNVRGLVSETQYF. The CDR3 DNA follows: TGTGCCAGCAGTCTCAACGTGAGGGGACTAGTATCCGAGACCCAGTACTTC.

This chain uses TRBV4-3 with TRBJ1-2; D uncertain. This CDR3 has 16 amino acids. CDR1 is LGHNA and CDR2 is YSLEER in the germline V gene. V was shortened by 0 bases and J by 3 bases, with 14 bases between the two germline ends. The CDR3 DNA follows: TGCGCCAGCAGCCAAGATGAAGATGTGACCTACTATGGCTACACCTTC. It codes for CASSQDEDVTYYGYTF.

This chain connects TRBV6-5 to TRBJ2-7; no clear D. V was pared by 2 bases and J by 5 bases, with 10 bases between. From germline, CDR1 is MNHEY and CDR2 SVGAGI. This CDR3 spans 13 amino acids. CDR3 protein: CASSYLLGNEQYF. In DNA form, the CDR3 reads TGTGCCAGCAGTTACCTTTTGGGGAACGAGCAGTACTTC.

This clone was seen just once. The rearrangement links TRBV6-6 to TRBJ2-7; 10 positions agree with TRBD2. The ends lost 0 bases at V and 5 bases at J; junction bases unmatched: 7. The CDR3 sequence is 16 residues long. CDR1 is MNHNY and CDR2 is SVGAGI in the germline V gene (reference sequence). The CDR3 nucleotides read TGTGCCAGCAGTTACTCGGCTAGCGGGAGTATCCACGAGCAGTACTTC. The encoded protein is CASSYSASGSIHEQYF.

This chain joins TRBV19 and TRBJ2-1; TRBD1 matches at 10 bases. The CDR3 consists of 15 residues. The trim removed 4 bases at V and 2 bases at J, leaving 2 bases unmatched. Germline V gene sequence: CDR1 LNHDA, CDR2 SQIVND (reference sequence). The CDR3: CASSTTGGPYNEQFF. CDR3 in DNA: TGTGCCAGTAGTACGACAGGGGGCCCCTACAATGAGCAGTTCTTC.

The rearrangement links TRBV6-5 to TRBJ1-2, with 11 bases fitting TRBD1. Trimming took 6 bases from V and 3 from J; bases not matched to a gene: 6. The germline CDR1 and CDR2 sequences are MNHEY and SVGAGI. The CDR3 totals 15 residues. Here the CDR3 DNA reads TGTGCCAGCAGCCTCGGGACAGGGGGACACTATGGCTACACCTTC. Protein sequence: CASSLGTGGHYGYTF.

The chain is built from TRBV5-1 and TRBJ2-7, with 13 bases fitting TRBD2. Germline lookup yields CDR1 SGHRS and CDR2 YFSETQ. The trim removed 1 base at V and 3 bases at J, leaving 7 bases unmatched. The CDR3 runs 17 residues. CDR3 nucleotide sequence: TGCGCCAGCAGCTTGAACGGACTAGCGGGAGCGTACTACGAGCAGTACTTC. It yields the protein CASSLNGLAGAYYEQYF. The full variable domain, with the rest looked up from reference TRBV5-1 and TRBJ2-7, is KAGVTQTPRYLIKTRGQQVTLSCSPISGHRSVSWYQQTPGQGLQFLFEYFSETQRNKGNFPGRFSGRQFSNSRSEMNVSTLELGDSALYLCASSLNGLAGAYYEQYFGPGTRLTVT.

The chain couples TRBV13 to TRBJ2-4; no definite D call. Germline CDR1 PRHDT, CDR2 FYEKMQ (reference sequence). The CDR3 runs to 14 residues. The V end lost 2 bases, the J end lost 6 bases, and 11 bases lay between the germline ends. The CDR3 coding sequence is TGTGCCAGCAGCTTATTACAAGATTTAAACATTCAGTACTTC. Residues: CASSLLQDLNIQYF.

The chain recombines TRBV19 with TRBJ1-1; the D is unclear. V was shortened by 2 bases and J by 11 bases, with 12 bases between the two germline ends. CDR3 length: 12 amino acids. Per germline, CDR1 LNHDA and CDR2 SQIVND (reference sequence). CDR3 bases: TGTGCCAGTAGTATACTAAACCAAGGGGCTTTCTTT. Translation: CASSILNQGAFF.

CDR3 DNA: TGTGCCACCAGCACGGACAGGGGGCTTCAAGAGACCCAGTACTTC. Protein product: CATSTDRGLQETQYF. The V and J genes are TRBV15 and TRBJ2-5; the match to TRBD1 covers 11 bases. This CDR3 is built from 15 residues. The V segment lost 4 bases and the J segment 2 bases; nucleotides outside the gene matches: 3. Germline CDR1 is LNHNV and CDR2 is YYDKDF (reference sequence).

The chain uses TRBV18 and TRBJ2-1, with D perhaps matching TRBD2 (6 bases). Between the trimmed V and J ends, which lost 4 bases and 3 bases, there was a span of 19 bases. CDR1 is KGHSH and CDR2 is LQKENI in the germline V gene. The CDR3 runs to 17 residues. The CDR3 region is CASSLRDSLIRYNEQFF. The CDR3 coding sequence is TGTGCCAGCTCACTAAGGGACTCCCTAATCCGCTACAATGAGCAGTTCTTC.

The chain combines TRBV9 with TRBJ2-2; 8 nucleotides match TRBD2. V gave up 2 bases and J gave up 15 bases; unmatched junction bases: 6. This CDR3 region has 12 residues. Germline CDR1 is SGDLS and CDR2 is YYNGEE. CDR3 sequence reads: CASSVGTRFLFF. In nucleotides, the CDR3 is TGTGCCAGCAGCGTCGGGACTAGATTTTTGTTTTTT. Based on the CDR3 plus reference TRBV9 and TRBJ2-2, the full variable domain is DSGVTQTPKHLITATGQRVTLRCSPRSGDLSVYWYQQSLDQGLQFLIQYYNGEERAKGNILERFSAQQFPDLHSELNLSSLELGDSALYFCASSVGTRFLFFGEGSRLTVL.

J is TRBJ2-2 and V is TRBV29-1; the D call may be TRBD1 or TRBD2 (5 bases each). The CDR3 extends over 15 amino acids. Germline values: CDR1 SQVTM, CDR2 ANQGSEA. The V end was cut by 6 bases, the J end by 7 bases, with 21 bases between. CDR3 residues: CSVPGPRYHYGELFF. In DNA, the CDR3 is TGCAGCGTCCCGGGACCTCGATACCACTACGGGGAGCTGTTTTTT.

The gene calls are TRBV4-3 and TRBJ2-7; TRBD2 matches at 7 bases. The CDR3 has 16 residues. Germline trimming cut 0 bases from V and 4 bases from J; bases unmatched to any gene: 9. Germline assignment: CDR1 LGHNA and CDR2 YSLEER. CDR3 protein: CASSQDAGVRAYEQYF. CDR3 bases: TGCGCCAGCAGCCAAGATGCGGGAGTGCGGGCATACGAGCAGTACTTC.

The chain has TRBV2 and TRBJ2-7; D perhaps matches TRBD2 (7 bases). CDR3 length equals 13 residues. Germline V gives CDR1 SNHLY, CDR2 FYNNEI. The V gene lost 10 bases and the J gene lost 7 bases, with 20 bases spanning the gap. CDR3 amino acids: CATRGAGTGEQYF. The CDR3 nucleotides read TGTGCCACCCGGGGGGCGGGGACGGGGGAGCAGTACTTC. The variable domain in full, completed from reference TRBV2 and TRBJ2-7, reads EPEVTQTPSHQVTQMGQEVILRCVPISNHLYFYWYRQILGQKVEFLVSFYNNEISEKSEIFDDQFSVERPDGSNFTLKIRSTKLEDSAMYFCATRGAGTGEQYFGPGTRLTVT.

For the CDR3, the DNA is TGTGCCAGCAGTTCCCTCCCGGCTGACAATGAGCAGTTCTTC. Amino acid sequence: CASSSLPADNEQFF. This chain uses TRBV27 with TRBJ2-1; unclear D gene. This CDR3 is built from 14 residues. CDR1 is MNHEY and CDR2 is SMNVEV in the germline V gene (reference sequence). Trimming took off 4 bases at V and 5 bases at J, with 12 bases between the two ends.

The table lists this clone with a count of one. This sequence joins TRBV4-3 and TRBJ2-5, with D possibly TRBD1 on 6 matching bases. The CDR3 totals 17 residues. Trimming took off 0 bases at V and 4 bases at J, with 18 bases between the two ends. Germline V gene lookup returns CDR1 LGHNA and CDR2 YSLEER. The CDR3 reads CASSQDKITGKSETQYF. CDR3 nucleotide sequence: TGCGCCAGCAGCCAAGATAAAATAACAGGGAAGTCAGAGACCCAGTACTTC.

This clone was recorded once. The CDR3 protein is CASSSERGKSYEQYF. CDR3 in DNA: TGTGCCAGCAGCTCCGAAAGGGGGAAAAGCTACGAGCAGTACTTC. The rearrangement uses TRBV5-4 and TRBJ2-7, with TRBD1 as a possible D gene (6 bases). CDR1 and CDR2 (germline): SGHNT, YYREEE (reference sequence). With 3 bases removed from V and 3 bases from J, the gap between germline ends came to 16 bases. The CDR3 runs 15 residues.

The chain uses TRBV29-1 and TRBJ2-3; a weak D match, TRBD1 (6 bases). Trimming pared 3 bases from V and 2 bases from J, leaving 15 bases between. CDR3 size: 15 residues. Germline-derived CDR1 and CDR2 are SQVTM and ANQGSEA. CDR3 nucleotides: TGCAGCGTTGAGCTATGGGGGCGAGACACAGATACGCAGTATTTT. Translation: CSVELWGRDTDTQYF.

This clone was counted only a few times. The gene calls are TRBV4-3 and TRBJ2-2; no reliable D call. The CDR3 covers 15 residues. Trimming shortened V by 4 bases and J by 1 base, and 10 bases separated the two germline ends. The germline gives CDR1 LGHNA, CDR2 YSLEER. In DNA form, the CDR3 reads TGCGCCAGCAGCCCGGAATGGGGGAACACCGGGGAGCTGTTTTTT. This encodes CASSPEWGNTGELFF.

The rearrangement links TRBV7-8 to TRBJ1-2; D possibly corresponds to TRBD1 (6 bases). CDR3 length equals 16 residues. V was clipped by 0 bases and J by 0 bases, with 11 bases between them. Germline CDR1 reads SGHVS; CDR2 reads FQNEAQ. In DNA form, the CDR3 reads TGTGCCAGCAGCTTAGCGAGCAGGACAGCTAACTATGGCTACACCTTC. Amino acids: CASSLASRTANYGYTF.

The chain has TRBV7-2 and TRBJ2-5, with 8 nucleotides matching TRBD2. The CDR3 loop spans 16 amino acids. With V trimmed by 5 bases and J by 1 base, 9 bases remained unmatched. Germline V gene sequence: CDR1 SGHTA, CDR2 FQGNSA. CDR3 sequence reads: CASSATLAATQETQYF. CDR3 sequence (DNA): TGTGCCAGCAGCGCGACACTAGCGGCCACCCAAGAGACCCAGTACTTC.

The chain links TRBV6-1 to TRBJ1-1; TRBD1 matches 7 bases. After removal of 4 bases from V and 1 base from J, the junction contained 3 bases not matched to a gene. CDR1 and CDR2 from the germline V gene are MNHNS and SASEGT. The CDR3 contains 14 residues. CDR3 nucleotides: TGTGCCAGCAGTGGGTGGACAGGGAACACTGAAGCTTTCTTT. It specifies CASSGWTGNTEAFF.

The J gene is TRBJ2-4, the V gene TRBV27, with 7 positions matching TRBD2. Per germline, CDR1 MNHEY and CDR2 SMNVEV (reference sequence). The CDR3 is 20 amino acids. V was clipped by 4 bases and J by 1 base; unmatched bases: 19. Here the CDR3 DNA reads TGTGCCAGCAGTTCGATTCCGGGACCAACGGGGGGTATGGCCAAAAACATTCAGTACTTC. This gives the protein CASSSIPGPTGGMAKNIQYF.

V and J are TRBV9 and TRBJ1-3, with a weak D call TRBD1 (6 bases). Germline CDR1 SGDLS, CDR2 YYNGEE. CDR3 size: 17 residues. Trimming took off 3 bases at V and 3 bases at J, with 19 bases between the two ends. CDR3 residues: CASSAPKKGGDGNTIYF. The CDR3 DNA follows: TGTGCCAGCAGCGCCCCTAAGAAGGGGGGAGATGGAAACACCATATATTTT.

The chain carries TRBV9 and TRBJ2-5; 11 nucleotides match TRBD2. The CDR3 length is 14 residues. In germline, CDR1 is SGDLS, CDR2 YYNGEE. The V gene end was trimmed by 2 bases and the J gene end by 9 bases; junction bases not matched to a gene: 6. CDR3 DNA sequence: TGTGCCAGCAGCGTCACACTAGCGGGAGATCCCCAGTACTTC. Translation gives CASSVTLAGDPQYF.